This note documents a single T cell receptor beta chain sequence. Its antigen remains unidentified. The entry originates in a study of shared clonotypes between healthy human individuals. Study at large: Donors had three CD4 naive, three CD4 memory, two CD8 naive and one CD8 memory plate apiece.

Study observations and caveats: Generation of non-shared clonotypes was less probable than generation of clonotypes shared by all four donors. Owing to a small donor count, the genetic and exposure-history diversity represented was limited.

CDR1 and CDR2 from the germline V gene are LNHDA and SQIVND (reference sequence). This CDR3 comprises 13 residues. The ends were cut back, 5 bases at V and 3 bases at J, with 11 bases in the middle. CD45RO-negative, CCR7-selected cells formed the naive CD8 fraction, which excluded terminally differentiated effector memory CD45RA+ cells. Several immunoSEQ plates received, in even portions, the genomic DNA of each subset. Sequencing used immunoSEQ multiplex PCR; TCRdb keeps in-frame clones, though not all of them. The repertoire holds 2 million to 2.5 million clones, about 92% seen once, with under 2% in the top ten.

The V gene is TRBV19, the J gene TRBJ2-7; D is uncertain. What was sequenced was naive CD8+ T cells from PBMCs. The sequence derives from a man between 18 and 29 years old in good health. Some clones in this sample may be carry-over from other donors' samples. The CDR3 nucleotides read TGTGCCAGTAGTCCCCGGACGCTCTACGAGCAGTACTTC. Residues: CASSPRTLYEQYF. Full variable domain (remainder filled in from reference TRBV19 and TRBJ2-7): DGGITQSPKYLFRKEGQNVTLSCEQNLNHDAMYWYRQDPGQGLRLIYYSQIVNDFQKGDIAEGYSVSREKKESFPLTVTSAQKNPTAFYLCASSPRTLYEQYFGPGTRLTVT.